This TCR beta chain was sequenced for a study of post-analysis software for immune sequencing data. Incorporated into the TCR beta cDNA libraries were unique molecular identifiers, which served to reduce PCR and sequencing biases. A single record per CDR3 protein comes from TCRdb applying MiXCR to the PCR reads. The sample contains about 820,000 distinct CDR3 sequences, around 53% of which appear only once. Study conclusions and caveats: When the samples were clustered directly with F measure, those that had been prepared in the same batch showed strong co-clustering. The normalized Chao1 diversity of multiple sclerosis patients was significantly lower than that of controls. Patients carried roughly 5 TRBV segments more frequently than controls did, and TRBV5-6, TRBV5-1 and TRBV20-1 were among them.

Concerning this clonotype: Its target is unknown.

Trimming took off 0 bases at V and 7 bases at J, with 13 bases between the two ends. The CDR3 runs to 14 residues. Per the germline V gene, CDR1 is LNHNV and CDR2 is YYDKDF (reference sequence). The V call is TRBV15, the J call TRBJ2-7; D may match TRBD1 or TRBD2 (5 bases each). The TCR was taken from a girl between 10 and 17 years old with multiple sclerosis. Sequences were obtained from blood. CDR3 residues: CATSRDEGRREQYF. The DNA of the CDR3 is TGTGCCACCAGCAGAGACGAGGGGCGCAGGGAGCAGTACTTC.